The present T cell receptor beta chain was sequenced within a study of molecular identifiers for immune sequencing clone quantification. Study-wide background: In replicates, the authors split RNA from approximately 20,000 or 98,000 naive CD8 cells five ways and sequenced four.

Using its own MiXCR run on the PCR reads, TCRdb lists one record per CDR3 protein. Of 85,000 to 100,000 distinct CDR3 sequences listed, about 24% were seen once; the top ten hold under 1%. The V end was cut by 0 bases, the J end by 6 bases, with 23 bases between. CDR1 and CDR2 (germline): MGHRA, YSYEKL. This CDR3 contains 18 residues. Isolation of naive CD8 T cells was achieved by sorting on a CD8+CD4-CCR7+CD45RA+ phenotype. The chain is built from TRBV4-1 and TRBJ1-1; no firm D call. The sample was naive CD8+ T cells from blood, with Jurkat cell RNA spiked in. Described subset: FACS-sorted CD8+CD4-CCR7+CD45RA+ naive T cells. This TCR came from a human donor in good health. Some libraries in this study had Jurkat cell RNA spiked in. The CDR3 DNA reads TGCGCCAGCAGCCAAGATGGGTGGACCAGATATGAAACTGCTGAAGCTTTCTTT. Its protein is CASSQDGWTRYETAEAFF.